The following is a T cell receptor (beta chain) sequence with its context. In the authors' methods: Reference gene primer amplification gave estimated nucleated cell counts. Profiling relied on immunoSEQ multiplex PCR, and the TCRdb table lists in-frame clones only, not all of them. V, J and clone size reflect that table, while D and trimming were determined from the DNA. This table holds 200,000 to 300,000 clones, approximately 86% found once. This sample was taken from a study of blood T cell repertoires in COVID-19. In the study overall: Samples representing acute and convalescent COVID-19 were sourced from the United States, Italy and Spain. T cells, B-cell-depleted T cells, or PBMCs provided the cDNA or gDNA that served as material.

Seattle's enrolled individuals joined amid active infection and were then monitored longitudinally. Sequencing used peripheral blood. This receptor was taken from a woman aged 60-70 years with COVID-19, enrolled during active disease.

Here the CDR3 reads CSVDGLAGGLSDTQYF. Written as DNA, the CDR3 is TGCAGCGTTGATGGACTAGCGGGAGGATTATCCGATACGCAGTATTTT. V gene TRBV29-1 combines with J gene TRBJ2-3, with 14 bases lining up with TRBD2. V was pared by 3 bases and J by 6 bases, with 8 bases of the junction left unmatched. Germline loops: CDR1 SQVTM, CDR2 ANQGSEA. The CDR3 covers 16 residues.